The next 14 T cell receptor beta chains were all read from a single sample in a study of blood T cell repertoires in COVID-19. The protocol was immunoSEQ multiplex PCR, while the TCRdb copy is restricted to in-frame clones and leaves out a portion. The sample holds 150,000 to 180,000 clones, approximately 78% seen once. Sample: peripheral blood. The receptors were sampled from a man older than 75 with acute or convalescent COVID-19.

V usage is TRBV19 and J usage is TRBJ2-6; unclear D gene. Trimming shortened V by 2 bases and J by 2 bases, and 7 bases separated the two germline ends. Germline V gives CDR1 LNHDA, CDR2 SQIVND (reference sequence). The CDR3 is 15 amino acids. DNA for the CDR3: TGTGCCAGTAGTATAATTACAGCTGGGGCCAACGTCCTGACTTTC. This sequence encodes CASSIITAGANVLTF.

The genes are TRBV19 and TRBJ1-3, with a weak D call TRBD1 (5 bases). Germline-derived CDR1 and CDR2 are LNHDA and SQIVND (reference sequence). The CDR3 runs to 16 residues. Trimming removed 5 bases from V and 0 bases from J, with 14 bases in between. The CDR3 here is CASSFLRTISGNTIYF. CDR3 in DNA: TGTGCCAGTAGTTTCTTACGGACAATCTCTGGAAACACCATATATTTT.

The chain has TRBV9 and TRBJ1-2; D is uncertain. Deletions cut 0 bases from V and 1 base from J, with 10 bases between. This CDR3 is built from 15 residues. The germline CDR1 and CDR2 sequences are SGDLS and YYNGEE. The CDR3 nucleotides read TGTGCCAGCAGCGTAGGAGGATTTCGTAACTATGGCTACACCTTC. As protein: CASSVGGFRNYGYTF.

The rearrangement uses TRBV24-1 and TRBJ2-3, with D unresolved. This CDR3 contains 12 residues. V was pared by 9 bases and J by 0 bases, with 6 bases between. Per germline, CDR1 KGHDR and CDR2 SFDVKD. The CDR3 coding sequence is TGTGCCACCTCGGAGAGCACAGATACGCAGTATTTT. This translates into CATSESTDTQYF.

This CDR3 reads CASSMGGLAANEQFF. The CDR3 DNA reads TGCGCCAGCAGCATGGGGGGACTAGCGGCCAATGAGCAGTTCTTC. This chain links TRBV5-1 with TRBJ2-1, with 11 nucleotides matching TRBD2. CDR3 length: 15 amino acids. J gave up 6 bases and V 4 bases, and 6 bases lay outside the gene matches. Germline V gene data show CDR1 as SGHRS and CDR2 as YFSETQ.

The rearrangement joins TRBV5-1 to TRBJ2-5, with no clear D. The V and J ends lost 0 bases and 0 bases respectively, with 12 bases between them. This CDR3 has 16 residues. Germline CDR1 and CDR2: SGHRS and YFSETQ. The CDR3 DNA follows: TGCGCCAGCAGCTTGGGGCTCTCGACTTACCAAGAGACCCAGTACTTC. Its translation: CASSLGLSTYQETQYF. The full variable domain, rest sourced from reference TRBV5-1 and TRBJ2-5, is KAGVTQTPRYLIKTRGQQVTLSCSPISGHRSVSWYQQTPGQGLQFLFEYFSETQRNKGNFPGRFSGRQFSNSRSEMNVSTLELGDSALYLCASSLGLSTYQETQYFGPGTRLLVL.

The chain uses TRBV5-1 and TRBJ2-2, with D maybe TRBD2 (6 bases). Trimming took 2 bases from V and 6 from J, leaving 14 bases between them. The CDR3 runs 15 residues. Germline values: CDR1 SGHRS, CDR2 YFSETQ. The CDR3 reads CASSFELARAGELFF. CDR3 in DNA: TGCGCCAGCAGCTTCGAACTAGCAAGGGCCGGGGAGCTGTTTTTT.

V usage is TRBV19 and J usage is TRBJ2-2, with D perhaps matching TRBD1 (5 bases). Germline CDR1 reads LNHDA; CDR2 reads SQIVND (reference sequence). V lost 6 bases and J 2 bases, leaving 7 bases between the germline ends. CDR3 length equals 13 residues. CDR3 DNA: TGTGCCAGTAGGGACACCAACACCGGGGAGCTGTTTTTT. Translation: CASRDTNTGELFF.

CDR3 protein: CASSLVVGTGGPLNEQFF. The CDR3 DNA follows: TGTGCCAGCAGCTTAGTCGTGGGGACAGGGGGGCCGTTAAATGAGCAGTTCTTC. V is TRBV7-9 and J is TRBJ2-1; 11 nucleotides line up with TRBD1. After removal of 1 base from V and 7 bases from J, the junction contained 12 bases not matched to a gene. CDR1 is SEHNR, CDR2 FQNEAQ, per germline (reference sequence). The CDR3 is 18 residues long. Complete variable domain (other parts from reference TRBV7-9 and TRBJ2-1): DTGVSQNPRHKITKRGQNVTFRCDPISEHNRLYWYRQTLGQGPEFLTYFQNEAQLEKSRLLSDRFSAERPKGSFSTLEIQRTEQGDSAMYLCASSLVVGTGGPLNEQFFGPGTRLTVL.

The rearrangement joins TRBV10-3 to TRBJ2-7; no clear D gene. The CDR3 is 13 residues long. Deletions cut 0 bases from V and 2 bases from J, with 5 bases between. Germline V lookup: CDR1 ENHRY, CDR2 SYGVKD. The CDR3 spells CAISESYTYEQYF. CDR3 coding DNA: TGTGCCATCAGTGAGTCGTATACCTACGAGCAGTACTTC.

The J gene is TRBJ2-2, the V gene TRBV5-1, with 9 bases identical to TRBD1. Germline trimming cut 3 bases from V and 4 bases from J; bases unmatched to any gene: 4. CDR1 and CDR2 (germline): SGHRS, YFSETQ. The CDR3 extends over 15 amino acids. Written as DNA, the CDR3 is TGCGCCAGCAGCTCCGGACAGGGGAGCACCGGGGAGCTGTTTTTT. Its translation is CASSSGQGSTGELFF.

The CDR3 DNA reads TGTGCCAGCAGTTTGGGACAGGTGTACGAGCAGTACTTC. It yields the protein CASSLGQVYEQYF. The rearrangement uses TRBV28 and TRBJ2-7; 8 bases are shared with TRBD1. CDR1 and CDR2 (germline): MDHEN, SYDVKM. With V trimmed by 3 bases and J by 4 bases, 2 bases remained unmatched. The CDR3 is 13 residues long.

A few counts support this clone. The V gene is TRBV24-1, the J gene TRBJ1-4, with no clear D. Germline V lookup: CDR1 KGHDR, CDR2 SFDVKD. V gave up 4 bases and J gave up 0 bases, with 5 bases separating them. CDR3 length equals 14 residues. The CDR3 loop is CATSEGATNEKLFF. DNA for the CDR3: TGTGCCACCAGTGAGGGCGCAACTAATGAAAAACTGTTTTTT.

The sample holds one count of this clone. The V and J genes are TRBV29-1 and TRBJ1-2, with a weak D call TRBD1 (5 bases). The CDR3 runs 11 residues. Germline V CDR1 and CDR2: SQVTM, ANQGSEA. V was clipped by 4 bases and J by 8 bases, with 11 bases between them. CDR3 sequence reads: CSVGGIKGYTF. CDR3 sequence (DNA): TGCAGCGTTGGGGGCATCAAGGGCTACACCTTC.